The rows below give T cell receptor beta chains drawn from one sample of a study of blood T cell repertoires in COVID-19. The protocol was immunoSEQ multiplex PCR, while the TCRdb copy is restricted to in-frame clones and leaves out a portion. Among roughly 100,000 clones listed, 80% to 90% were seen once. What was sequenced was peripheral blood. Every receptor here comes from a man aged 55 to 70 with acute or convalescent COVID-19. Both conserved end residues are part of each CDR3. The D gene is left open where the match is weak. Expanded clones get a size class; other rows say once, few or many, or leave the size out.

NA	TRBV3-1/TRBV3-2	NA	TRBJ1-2	TGTGCCAGCAGCCTCGCCGGGGGACCCTATGGCTACACCTTC	CASSLAGGPYGYTF
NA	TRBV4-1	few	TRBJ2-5	TGCGCCAGCAGCCAAGAAATGGCAGGGGAACGAGAGTGGAAAGAGACCCAGTACTTC	CASSQEMAGEREWKETQYF
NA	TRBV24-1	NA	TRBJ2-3	TGTGCCACCAGTGATCGTTTTACAGATACGCAGTATTTT	CATSDRFTDTQYF
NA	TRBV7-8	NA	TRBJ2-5	TGTGCCAGCAGCTTAGACGGGTCAGTGCAGACCCAGTACTTC	CASSLDGSVQTQYF
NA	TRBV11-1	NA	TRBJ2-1	TGTGCCAGCAGCTTAAGTGCGGGATTCTCCTACAATGAGCAGTTCTTC	CASSLSAGFSYNEQFF
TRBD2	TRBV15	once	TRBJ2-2	TGTGCCACCAGCAGAGTTCTAGCGGGGAACACCGGGGAGCTGTTTTTT	CATSRVLAGNTGELFF
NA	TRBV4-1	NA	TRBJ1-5	TGCGCCAGCAGCCACCCATCAGGGGCTGGCAATCAGCCCCAGCATTTT	CASSHPSGAGNQPQHF
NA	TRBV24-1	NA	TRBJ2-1	TGTGCCACCAGTGATTTTGGGGGGAGCTACAATGAGCAGTTCTTC	CATSDFGGSYNEQFF
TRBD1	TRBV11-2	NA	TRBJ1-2	TGTGCCAGCAGCTCCGGACAGGGGGTCTATGGCTACACCTTC	CASSSGQGVYGYTF
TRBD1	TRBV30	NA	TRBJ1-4	TGTGCCTGGAGTGTGACCGGACAGGGGGGAGGAAAACTGTTTTTT	CAWSVTGQGGGKLFF
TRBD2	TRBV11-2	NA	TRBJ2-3	TGTGCCAGCAGCTTAGGGGGCGGGGGGAGCACAGATACGCAGTATTTT	CASSLGGGGSTDTQYF
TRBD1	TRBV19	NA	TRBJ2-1	TGTGCCAGTAGTCTAAGGACAGGGGGCGCAACCTACAATGAGCAGTTCTTC	CASSLRTGGATYNEQFF
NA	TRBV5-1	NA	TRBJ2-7	TGCGCCAGCAGCGACCCCCTGGGCAGCTCCTACGAGCAGTACTTC	CASSDPLGSSYEQYF
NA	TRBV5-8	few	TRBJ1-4	TGTGCCAGCAGCGCCGGGAGGACTAATGAAAAACTGTTTTTT	CASSAGRTNEKLFF
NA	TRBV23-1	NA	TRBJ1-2	TGCGCCAGCAGTCAACACATGGCCCCATGGCTCGGACAGAACTATGGCTACACCTTC	CASSQHMAPWLGQNYGYTF
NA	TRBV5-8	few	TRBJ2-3	TGTGCCAGCAGCTTGGGGAGGTGGGCAGATACGCAGTATTTT	CASSLGRWADTQYF
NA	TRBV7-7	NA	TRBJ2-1	TGTGCTAGCAGCCCATGGACAAGTTCGGGCAATGAGCAGTTCTTC	CASSPWTSSGNEQFF
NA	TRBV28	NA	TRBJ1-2	TGTGCCAGCAGTCTAACGCAAGCTAACTATGGCTACACCTTC	CASSLTQANYGYTF
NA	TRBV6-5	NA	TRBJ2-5	TGTGCCACCAAGTTACGGGAAGAGACCCAGTACTTC	CATKLREETQYF
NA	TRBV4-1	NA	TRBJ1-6	TGCGCCAGCAGCCAAGCTACGAGCTCCTATAATTCACCCCTCCACTTT	CASSQATSSYNSPLHF
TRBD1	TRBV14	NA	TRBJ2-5	TGTGCCAGCAGCCCGGGCGGGACAGGGTTCCGAGAGACCCAGTACTTC	CASSPGGTGFRETQYF
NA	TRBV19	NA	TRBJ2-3	TGTGCCAGCTCACAGGGCGACACAGATACGCAGTATTTT	CASSQGDTDTQYF
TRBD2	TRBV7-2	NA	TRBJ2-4	TGTGCCAGCAGCACGGGACTAGCGGGAGCCGCCGGGGTCAAAAACATTCAGTACTTC	CASSTGLAGAAGVKNIQYF
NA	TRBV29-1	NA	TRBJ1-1	TGCAGCGTCGCCAGGGGCACTGAAGCTTTCTTT	CSVARGTEAFF
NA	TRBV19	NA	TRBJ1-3	TGTGCCAGTAGTAGTGGGCCTTCCTCTGGAAACACCATATATTTT	CASSSGPSSGNTIYF
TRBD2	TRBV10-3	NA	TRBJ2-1	TGTGCCATCAGTGAGCCTGGGACTAGCGGGAGAGGGGCCTACAATGAGCAGTTCTTC	CAISEPGTSGRGAYNEQFF
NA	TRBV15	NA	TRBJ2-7	TGTGCCACCATTACGGACAGTTACTACGAGCAGTACTTC	CATITDSYYEQYF
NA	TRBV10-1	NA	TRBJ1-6	TGCGCCAGCAGGGGATCGGGAAATTCACCCCTCCACTTT	CASRGSGNSPLHF
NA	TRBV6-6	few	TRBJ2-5	TGTGCCAGCAGGACCCACGGGACACGGATCCAGACCCAGTACTTC	CASRTHGTRIQTQYF
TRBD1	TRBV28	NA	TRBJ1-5	TGTGCCAGCAGGGAAGGACAGGACAATCAGCCCCAGCATTTT	CASREGQDNQPQHF
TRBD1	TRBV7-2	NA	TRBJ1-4	TGTGCCAGCAGCCTTACAGGGGGCGCATGGGAAAAACTGTTTTTT	CASSLTGGAWEKLFF
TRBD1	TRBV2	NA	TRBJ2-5	TGTGCCAGCAGAGGAGTGACAGGGGGCTTGGAGACCCAGTACTTC	CASRGVTGGLETQYF
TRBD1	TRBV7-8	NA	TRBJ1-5	TGTGCCAGCAGCCCGACAGGGGACAATCAGCCCCAGCATTTT	CASSPTGDNQPQHF
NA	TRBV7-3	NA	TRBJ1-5	TGTGCCAGCAGCCAGAGACTCGAGCCCCAGCATTTT	CASSQRLEPQHF
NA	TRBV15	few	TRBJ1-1	TGTGCCACCAGCAGATTTTTAAGGGGGACAGAAGCTTTCTTT	CATSRFLRGTEAFF
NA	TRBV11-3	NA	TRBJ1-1	TGTGCCAGCAGCTTAGGAGGGATGAGAAACACTGAAGCTTTCTTT	CASSLGGMRNTEAFF
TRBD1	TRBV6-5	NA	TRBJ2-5	TGTGCCAGCGAGCGACAGGGCGAGACCCAGTACTTC	CASERQGETQYF
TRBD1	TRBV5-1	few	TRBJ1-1	TGCGCCAGCAGCTCCCAGACAGGGGGGAACACTGAAGCTTTCTTT	CASSSQTGGNTEAFF
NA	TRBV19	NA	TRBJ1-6	TGTGCCAGTAGTATGGCCTTTACAGGGAATTCACCCCTCCACTTT	CASSMAFTGNSPLHF
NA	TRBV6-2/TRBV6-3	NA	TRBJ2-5	TGTGCCAGCAGTCCCTTCGAAGAGACCCAGTACTTC	CASSPFEETQYF
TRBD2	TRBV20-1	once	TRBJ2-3	TGCAGTGGTCGCGGGAGTGGTACGCAGTATTTT	CSGRGSGTQYF
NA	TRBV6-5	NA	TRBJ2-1	TGTGCCAGCATTGTAACAACGGTACAGAATGAGCAGTTCTTC	CASIVTTVQNEQFF
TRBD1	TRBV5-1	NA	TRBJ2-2	TGCGCCAGCAGCCTGACAGGGCGGACCGGGGAGCTGTTTTTT	CASSLTGRTGELFF
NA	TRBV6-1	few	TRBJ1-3	TGTGCCAGCAGTGAGTTTGGCTCGCTGGGAAACACCATATATTTT	CASSEFGSLGNTIYF